Each of the 8 T cell receptor beta chains below was sequenced from the same sample in a study of blood T cell repertoires in COVID-19. Assay used: immunoSEQ multiplex PCR; TCRdb lists only in-frame clones, some missing. This sample has 85,000 to 95,000 clones; about 87% occur once, and the top ten carry approximately 7%. Sample: peripheral blood. These receptors were taken from a human donor with acute or convalescent COVID-19. The donor label of this sample is uncertain.

The chain carries TRBV27 and TRBJ1-5; D gene unclear. CDR3 length equals 17 residues. Germline V gives CDR1 MNHEY, CDR2 SMNVEV (reference sequence). Trimming stripped 1 base from V and 1 base from J, with 14 bases between. CDR3 bases: TGTGCCAGCAGTTTATATATGGGAGCTCTAAGCAATCAGCCCCAGCATTTT. It translates to CASSLYMGALSNQPQHF.

V usage is TRBV7-3 and J usage is TRBJ2-1, with 13 nucleotides matching TRBD2. The length of the CDR3 is 15 residues. V shed 5 bases, J shed 8 bases, and the junction held 6 bases outside the gene matches. Germline V gives CDR1 SGHTA, CDR2 FQGTGA. CDR3 nucleotide sequence: TGTGCCAGCAGCCTACTAGCGGGGGGGCTCGATGAGCAGTTCTTC. This gives the protein CASSLLAGGLDEQFF.

The rearrangement joins TRBV28 to TRBJ1-5; D may be TRBD1 (5 bases). Trimming pared 8 bases from V and 2 bases from J, leaving 16 bases between. The CDR3 covers 15 residues. Germline V gives CDR1 MDHEN, CDR2 SYDVKM. The CDR3 sequence is CASGGGAIGNQPQHF. CDR3 coding DNA: TGTGCCAGCGGGGGAGGGGCGATCGGCAATCAGCCCCAGCATTTT.

The rearrangement uses TRBV29-1 and TRBJ2-1; D remains ambiguous. Trimming removed 0 bases at V and 10 bases at J, with 10 bases between. CDR1 is SQVTM, CDR2 ANQGSEA, per germline. The CDR3 has 12 residues. CDR3 coding DNA: TGCAGCGTTGAAGATCAGGCAGACGAGCAGTTCTTC. Translation: CSVEDQADEQFF.

As regards this clone: The same CDR3 also results from other DNA sequences found in this sample. This chain uses TRBV7-9 with TRBJ2-7; 7 bases fit TRBD1. Germline lookup yields CDR1 SEHNR and CDR2 FQNEAQ (reference sequence). The CDR3 has 12 amino acids. The V and J ends lost 5 bases and 3 bases, in that order; junction bases with no gene match: 1. The CDR3 sequence is CASSRQGYEQYF. CDR3 nucleotide sequence: TGTGCCAGCAGCAGACAGGGCTACGAGCAGTACTTC.

The chain joins TRBV5-8 to TRBJ1-3, with a possible D match to TRBD1 (5 bases). Germline CDR1 SGHTS, CDR2 YDEGEE. Trimming removed 4 bases at V and 2 bases at J, with 13 bases between. The CDR3 runs to 15 residues. The CDR3, as DNA: TGTGCCAGCAGCCCACGGGGGATCACTGGAAACACCATATATTTT. It yields the protein CASSPRGITGNTIYF.

The chain joins TRBV6-6 to TRBJ2-6; the D is unclear. The CDR3 has 15 amino acids. The germline gives CDR1 MNHNY, CDR2 SVGAGI (reference sequence). Between the trimmed V and J ends, which lost 2 bases and 0 bases, there was a span of 5 bases. The CDR3 region has the DNA TGTGCCAGCAGTTACGCTAACTCTGGGGCCAACGTCCTGACTTTC. Translating gives CASSYANSGANVLTF.

V gene TRBV6-5 combines with J gene TRBJ1-6; D might be TRBD1 (6 bases). Germline loops: CDR1 MNHEY, CDR2 SVGAGI. The CDR3 consists of 15 residues. The V end was cut by 6 bases, the J end by 5 bases, with 14 bases between. The CDR3 nucleotides are TGTGCCAGCAGCGCCCCTACAGGGAATAATTCACCCCTCCACTTT. The encoded protein is CASSAPTGNNSPLHF.